This T cell receptor (beta chain) was sequenced for a study of response to subunit inactivated influenza vaccine. Study-wide points: Authors suggested each seasonal flu vaccination may recruit only limited numbers of new T cells.

Germline V CDR1 and CDR2: MNHEY, SVGEGT. V lost 3 bases and J lost 0; bases outside the gene matches: 11. The CDR3 is made up of 19 amino acids. To note about this clonotype: Its target is unknown.

MiXCR, applied by TCRdb to the RT-PCR reads, yields one record per CDR3 protein. The sample records hundreds of thousands of distinct CDR3 sequences, roughly 12% being singletons. This receptor was obtained from a man aged 50 to 59 who received an inactivated influenza vaccine. This chain joins TRBV6-2 or TRBV6-3 and TRBJ2-3; 11 positions match TRBD2. This specimen was PBMCs from blood, taken on the day of vaccination. In DNA form, the CDR3 reads TGTGCCAGCAGTTATCCTAGCGGGGGGTCACGACATAGCACAGATACGCAGTATTTT. Protein sequence: CASSYPSGGSRHSTDTQYF.